Described below is a single T cell receptor (beta chain) sequence and its context. There is no known antigen for this receptor. Base qualities are not at hand, and no much larger clone is one base apart. The cohort was made up of under 800 healthy bone marrow donors. At the time of sampling, all cohort members were nominally healthy, though unrecorded immune exposures were likely present. The donor tested CMV seronegative, placing the donor among the 350 to 400 seronegative members of the cohort. Each donor provided a peripheral blood sample, and peripheral blood mononuclear cells were used for TCR beta sequencing. The Qiagen DNeasy Blood Extraction Kit was used to extract genomic DNA from the blood cell samples. Receptor amplification or capture employed the immunoSEQ multiplex PCR assay. For the multiplex PCR, a mixture combining 60 forward primers for TCR Vbeta segments and 13 reverse primers for TCR Jbeta segments was used. A multiplex PCR assay on genomic DNA amplified the CDR3 region of rearranged TCR beta genes. Amplified TCR beta libraries were sequenced as 87-base-pair reads on the Illumina HiSeq System. The authors' pipeline ran thus. In a later analysis, tens of millions of unique TCR beta chains were counted across the 666 repertoires, and approximately 9.9 million of these chains were shared by at least two donors. Raw reads were error-corrected and collapsed into unique sequences by a nearest-neighbor algorithm in which closely related sequences were merged to remove PCR and sequencing errors. V, D and J gene segments were assigned by aligning CDR3 sequences to IMGT reference sequences. For a sequence to be retained, a match of at least six nucleotides was required to both a V gene segment and a J gene segment. A rearrangement was called productive if the CDR3 had no stop codons and remained in frame with V and J, and every other rearrangement was called non-productive. CDR3 was defined according to IMGT convention as the region running from the second conserved V-encoded cysteine to the conserved J-encoded phenylalanine. The earlier analysis of approximately 590 of the donors excluded any sequence lacking an unambiguous match to a single V gene segment. In an earlier analysis of several hundred of the donors, a V segment was called functional when productive rearrangements were above 56.7%, and segregating when the standard deviation between donors exceeded 5%. To diagnose cytomegalovirus status from the catalog of TCR beta chain sequences, a statistical classification framework was built. V and J gene assignment, in a later analysis, came from comparing TCR nucleotide sequences with IMGT/GENE-DB human TR gene sequences. The TCRdist pipeline was used in a later analysis to assign CDR3 sequences and most-parsimonious VDJ recombination scenarios. In a later analysis, each TCR beta chain was defined by its CDR3 amino acid sequence together with its V-gene family, and reads without a unique V-gene family were excluded. In a later analysis, fewer than 600 highly shared, low-generation-probability nucleotide sequences were removed to address suspected cross-contamination and a sequencing artifact. In a later analysis, a clonal expansion index for each public chain was calculated from normalized within-repertoire ranks of inferred template counts. Generation probabilities in a later analysis came from a VDJ recombination model fitted to out-of-frame rearrangements, and those results were checked against IGoR. Hypergeometric tests were used in a later analysis to score TCR-TCR, TCR-HLA and TCR-CMV co-occurrence, with a repertoire-size bias correction applied to the TCR pairs. To estimate false discovery rates, a later analysis permuted the HLA or CMV assignments 20 times. In a later analysis, co-occurring TCRs were grouped using DBSCAN, and TCRdist sequence similarity was added for clustering within HLA-allele-positive subsets. Repertoires with fewer than 30,000 or more than 120,000 public chains were left out of co-occurrence clustering, as were about 5 repertoires with anomalous nucleotide sharing. The table comes from immuneACCESS by way of TCRdb, which keeps in-frame sequences with V and J called. Part of the clones is missing from these tables; in studies checked, under half for an unresolved V gene and the rest for unknown reasons. From that table come the V and J calls and clone size; the DNA was used to work out D and trimming. The sample includes around 140,000 clones, with almost 85% observed a single time. Under 2% of the sample comes from the top ten.

The data are from a study of cytomegalovirus exposure and HLA in healthy donors (TCRdb year 2017). Looking at the study overall: According to an earlier analysis of a few hundred of the donors, about 170 million T cells yielded over 100 million unique TCR beta sequences and roughly 280 Gb of sequence data. The study combined high-throughput TCR immunosequencing, statistical association of individual TCRs with disease status, and machine learning to predict cytomegalovirus infection status. A later genetic analysis used genome-wide SNP genotypes for about 65% of the 666 donors, treating that subset as a discovery cohort. About five DR-DQ haplotypes were handled as single units for association and clustering, since linkage in the cohort was strong. In an earlier analysis of a few hundred of the donors, high-throughput TCR beta sequencing was used to judge whether each TCR beta V gene segment behaved as functional or pseudogenic. To study patterns of TCR occurrence, a later analysis re-analyzed previously published TCR beta repertoires from 500 to 850 donors and added high-resolution HLA genotyping. The study aimed to test whether cataloging public T cell receptors could reveal signatures of past pathogen exposure. The T cell repertoires of around 670 subjects were profiled by immunosequencing and related to cytomegalovirus serostatus. Across about 380 genotyped donors of the cohort, an average of about 240,000 unique TCR beta nucleotide sequences per donor were sequenced, and roughly 20% of those sequences were non-productive. An early release covering about 600 HLA-typed donors comprised about 300 gigabases of sequencing data and roughly 86 million unique TCR sequences. Alongside the repertoire data, information on donor age, sex, ethnicity and CMV serostatus was compiled. Typing coverage varied by locus: about 620-630 donors for A, B, C, DRB1 and DQB1; roughly 510 for DQA1; about 590 for DPA1; under 490 for DPB1. Along with the approximately 600-subject first cohort, a separate validation cohort of more than 90 different subjects was used. Class I and class II HLA loci were covered by the typing at four-digit resolution. Among the approximately 420 genotyped donors, approximately 77% belonged to the genetic ancestry cluster associated with self-reported Caucasian donors. Every discovery cohort repertoire had been produced on one sequencing platform. The later analysis used no new phenotypic data to find candidate immune exposures, relying instead on TCR beta sequences and their occurrence across donors.

Summary of the overall study and its limitations: Only TCR beta chains were sequenced in this cohort, and the absence of alpha or paired-chain data limited detectable features. In a later analysis, TCR association rates were found to vary across HLA loci, with the most associated TCRs seen for DRB1 alleles and the fewest for HLA-C alleles. It was suggested by the authors that the approach could potentially be generalized to other disease states and immunological phenotypes. An earlier analysis of around 500 of the donors showed that most TCR beta V segments appeared in productive rearrangements either about 87% or about 30% of the time, which broadly matched IMGT annotations. The classifier was reported to diagnose cytomegalovirus status with high specificity and sensitivity in both the original and validation cohorts. Because HLA typing was missing for some donors at each locus, association tests included only the typed subset. Specific HLA alleles were associated with 16,951 TCR beta sequences at a false discovery rate of 0.05 in a later analysis. Sequencing depth was assumed to be roughly uniform across donors in the presence/absence analyses, though that assumption may not hold. CMV serostatus was the only immune exposure information available for the cohort. Because counts were too low, fewer than 20 rarely observed V segments, including chromosome 9 orphons, were excluded from the earlier analysis of 587 of the donors. In a later analysis, HLA-associated TCR beta chains showed more clonal expansion and lower generation probabilities than non-associated chains that were equally common. The study gave a list of more than 150 TCR beta chains associated with cytomegalovirus. Linkage disequilibrium might explain the correlated functional status among segregating V segments, but an unknown experimental factor could not be excluded. A cluster of highly shared sequence variants was judged likely to represent a technical artifact of the sequencing pipeline. A later analysis found that most CMV-associated TCR beta chains appeared HLA-restricted, with HLA associations seemingly driven largely by CMV exposure. In vitro tests confirmed that three of the cytomegalovirus-associated TCR beta chains recognize cytomegalovirus antigens. While some public TCRs were present in many individuals, most TCR sequences turned up only very rarely across donors. A later genetic analysis associated a missense DCLRE1C variant with V-gene and J-gene trimming of TCR beta chains, and an independent cohort replicated the association. Assigning TCR associations to individual alleles was difficult when HLA alleles, especially DR and DQ, strongly co-occurred. According to a later genetic analysis, donors in an Asian-associated ancestry cluster had fewer N-insertions in productive TCRs than the approximately 670-donor mean. A further reported finding was that TCR beta sequences accurately predicted the HLA-A and HLA-B alleles for most subjects in the first cohort. Several of the top co-occurrence clusters appeared to be linked to parvovirus B19, influenza, CMV and Epstein-Barr virus, according to a later analysis.

The sequencing input was PBMCs. This TCR was recovered from a woman aged 40 to 50 in good health and CMV-seronegative.

The encoded CDR3 is CASSIGPRETQYF. The nucleotide sequence reads TGTGCCAGTAGTATTGGTCCCCGGGAGACCCAGTACTTC. This chain joins TRBV19 to TRBJ2-5; no D segment can be confidently identified. V is cut by 3 bases and J by 5 bases, and the space between the germline ends is 10 bases. Its CDR3 holds 13 amino acids, cysteine through phenylalanine. Kept here is only the CDR3 DNA, which spans 39 bases and is read in frame from base 1. From a lookup of the germline V gene (reference sequence), CDR1 and CDR2 are LNHDA and SQIVND.